This is a list of T cell receptor beta chains from one sample in a study of T cell changes during pregnancy in multiple sclerosis. Measured with immunoSEQ multiplex PCR; TCRdb has only the in-frame clones, and not every one. The data hold about 16,000 clones, with roughly 96% observed a single time. Sequencing used peripheral blood, obtained in the third trimester of pregnancy. These receptor sequences come from a female donor with multiple sclerosis, enrolled in a pregnancy study. Each CDR3 is given without its conserved first and last residue.

v_gene,j_gene,CDR3aa
TRBV29-1,TRBJ1-2,SVVQRGQGMANYGYT
TRBV2,TRBJ2-3,ASSDPTSGDGTDTQY
TRBV7-2,TRBJ1-1,ASSADGAGSEAF
TRBV2,TRBJ2-3,ASSPEGGGVTDTQY
TRBV18,TRBJ2-2,ASSPETGAVGELF
TRBV7-6,TRBJ2-5,ASSVTRLAGAETQY
TRBV6-5,TRBJ2-7,ASSPTGGYEQY
TRBV7-2,TRBJ1-4,ASRSYRALDEKLF
TRBV5-6,TRBJ2-7,ASSSLSWYGGEESYEQY
TRBV28,TRBJ2-2,ASSLNTGELF
TRBV19,TRBJ1-1,ASSTQGANTEAF
TRBV2,TRBJ2-1,ASTPERNEQF
TRBV5-1,TRBJ2-1,ASSSSSGVSYNEQF
TRBV7-2,TRBJ1-6,ASTRDRGNSPLH
TRBV6-1,TRBJ2-7,ASSQDRSIPYEQY
TRBV29-1,TRBJ1-2,SVTTGNYGYT
TRBV2,TRBJ2-1,ASSFDRNNEQF
TRBV10-3,TRBJ1-1,AISVLAKGPENTEAF
TRBV29-1,TRBJ1-1,SVGAGFYLAEAF
TRBV23-1,TRBJ2-7,ATNYEQY
TRBV18,TRBJ2-7,ASSNTGTGNYEQY
TRBV28,TRBJ2-7,ASSLTSGSYEQY
TRBV28,TRBJ2-7,ASSRGTTYEQY
TRBV7-9,TRBJ1-1,ASSPTKGQNTEAF
TRBV19,TRBJ2-7,ASSPYSSYEQY
TRBV28,TRBJ1-2,ASSLLGTGGGHGYT
TRBV7-2,TRBJ1-5,ASSSYRGQPQH
TRBV10-3,TRBJ2-7,AISESLGYEQY
TRBV11-2,TRBJ1-2,ASSPLPLGQGVYGYT
TRBV5-1,TRBJ2-5,ASSYYRLAGGTETQY
TRBV19,TRBJ2-4,ASSLGGNLAKNIQY
TRBV7-2,TRBJ2-7,ASSSRGGGPSGVYEQY
TRBV2,TRBJ2-3,ASRSGITDTQY
TRBV6-6,TRBJ2-6,ASSQDSGANVLT
TRBV7-9,TRBJ1-4,ASSSLTTNEKLF
TRBV5-1,TRBJ2-7,ASSLPWGDYEQY
TRBV6-1,TRBJ2-7,ASRISSGVGEQY
TRBV5-4,TRBJ2-3,ASSPTSGGWRTQY
TRBV4-2,TRBJ1-2,ASSLGQASGYT
TRBV7-2,TRBJ2-7,ASSLDEAPGVEFYEQY
TRBV28,TRBJ2-2,ASSLRKGTGRAGELF
TRBV30,TRBJ1-5,AWSVGGQGFNQPQH
TRBV6-1,TRBJ2-2,ASIWGGSGTGELF
TRBV5-4,TRBJ1-1,ASSLPGTGGLGHNTEAF
TRBV5-1,TRBJ2-1,ASSLAVHKGYSALHNEQF
TRBV4-3,TRBJ2-2,ASSPGSLSGTGELF
TRBV19,TRBJ1-2,ASSRSGTAGYT
TRBV6-6,TRBJ1-5,ASSYDGGRSQPQH
TRBV5-1,TRBJ2-1,ASSSGLLNYNEQF
TRBV7-8,TRBJ2-3,ASSTGPTDTQY
TRBV9,TRBJ1-6,ASSTLRGSPLH
TRBV5-1,TRBJ2-1,ASILIAGVGEQF
TRBV5-4,TRBJ2-5,ASSPLGSGQY
TRBV19,TRBJ2-1,ASSTTSGGSEQF
TRBV6-1,TRBJ1-2,ASSVEGGGGYT